Listed here are 28 T cell receptor beta chains from one sample, sequenced in a study of blood T cell repertoires in COVID-19. Assay: immunoSEQ multiplex PCR; the TCRdb copy retains only in-frame clones and omits some. Among fewer than 250,000 clones listed, roughly 80% were seen once. Input material: peripheral blood. The source is a human donor in a cohort sampled during active COVID-19.

The chain has TRBV13 and TRBJ2-5; D might be TRBD1 (5 bases). Per the germline V gene, CDR1 is PRHDT and CDR2 is FYEKMQ (reference sequence). V lost 5 bases and J lost 5, with 24 bases in between. CDR3 length equals 17 residues. The CDR3: CASSAGAETPGGETQYF. Here the CDR3 DNA reads TGTGCCAGCAGCGCTGGGGCAGAGACCCCAGGTGGCGAGACCCAGTACTTC.

This chain connects TRBV7-9 to TRBJ1-1; weak D call: TRBD1 (5 bases). CDR1 and CDR2 from the germline V gene are SEHNR and FQNEAQ (reference sequence). The CDR3 covers 14 residues. With 5 bases removed from V and 1 base from J, the gap between germline ends came to 11 bases. The DNA for the CDR3 is TGTGCCAGCAGCCTTGGGGGGGGGAACACTGAAGCTTTCTTT. It specifies CASSLGGGNTEAFF.

The gene calls are TRBV7-6 and TRBJ1-1; D may be TRBD1 (5 bases). This CDR3 region has 11 residues. From germline, CDR1 is SGHVS and CDR2 FNYEAQ. Trimming removed 3 bases at V and 8 bases at J, with 7 bases between. CDR3 sequence (DNA): TGTGCCAGCAGCTTGCGGACAGAAGCTTTCTTT. Translated, it gives CASSLRTEAFF.

This clone was detected only a few times. The chain employs TRBV28 and TRBJ1-2; 10 bases align to TRBD1. The CDR3 runs to 15 residues. V trimming: 3 bases; J trimming: 1 base; junction bases outside the gene matches: 2. The germline V gene has CDR1 MDHEN and CDR2 SYDVKM. The CDR3 here is CASSLTGGHNYGYTF. CDR3 nucleotides: TGTGCCAGCAGTTTGACAGGGGGCCATAACTATGGCTACACCTTC.

V usage is TRBV4-1 and J usage is TRBJ1-4; D call uncertain. Germline CDR1 reads MGHRA; CDR2 reads YSYEKL. The germline V and J ends were trimmed by 0 bases and 3 bases, with 5 bases remaining between them. This CDR3 is built from 14 residues. For the CDR3, the DNA is TGCGCCAGCAGCCAAGAGAGGGCTAATGAAAAACTGTTTTTT. Residues: CASSQERANEKLFF.

The chain combines TRBV19 with TRBJ2-1, with TRBD2 matching 16 bases. CDR1 is LNHDA and CDR2 is SQIVND in the germline V gene (reference sequence). The CDR3 runs to 19 residues. The V segment lost 6 bases and the J segment 6 bases; nucleotides outside the gene matches: 14. CDR3 in amino acids: CASSRLGTSGRAIANEQFF. CDR3 DNA sequence: TGTGCCAGTAGCAGACTGGGGACTAGCGGGAGGGCCATAGCCAATGAGCAGTTCTTC.

The gene calls are TRBV10-2 and TRBJ2-7, with D tentatively TRBD2 (5 bases). V was clipped by 0 bases and J by 6 bases, with 12 bases between them. Germline assignment: CDR1 WSHSY and CDR2 SAAADI. The CDR3 extends over 14 amino acids. The CDR3, as DNA: TGCGCCAGCAGTGAGTCGCGAGGGTACAGCGAGCAGTACGTC. Its protein is CASSESRGYSEQYV.

This clone was detected only once. This rearrangement joins TRBV29-1 to TRBJ2-5; possibly TRBD2 for D (6 bases). With the DNA end fitting TRBJ2-7 better, the J assignment may be wrong. Germline V gene lookup returns CDR1 SQVTM and CDR2 ANQGSEA. This CDR3 region has 11 residues. Written as DNA, the CDR3 is TGCAGCACCAAGGAGGGCTACGAGCAGTACTTC. Its protein is CSTKEGYEQYF.

The CDR3 nucleotides are TGCAGCATGTCAGGGGGTGATGGCTACACCTTC. This sequence encodes CSMSGGDGYTF. This rearrangement joins TRBV29-1 to TRBJ1-2, with TRBD1 matching 7 bases. Germline assignment: CDR1 SQVTM and CDR2 ANQGSEA. V lost 8 bases to trimming and J lost 6 bases; unmatched junction nucleotides: 6. CDR3 size: 11 residues.

The V and J genes are TRBV29-1 and TRBJ2-1; 10 bases line up with TRBD1. The CDR3 runs 17 residues. V trimming: 0 bases; J trimming: 5 bases; junction bases outside the gene matches: 10. Germline V gene sequence: CDR1 SQVTM, CDR2 ANQGSEA. CDR3 bases: TGCAGCGTTGAAGACTTCCTCGACAGGGGGCTTGACAATGAGCAGTTCTTC. This sequence encodes CSVEDFLDRGLDNEQFF.

The chain recombines TRBV5-1 with TRBJ2-5, with unresolved D. V was trimmed by 2 bases and J by 1 base, leaving 6 bases between them. The CDR3 has 13 residues. Germline V CDR1 and CDR2: SGHRS, YFSETQ. The CDR3 coding sequence is TGCGCCAGCAGCTTCCAGTCCCAAGAGACCCAGTACTTC. The encoded protein is CASSFQSQETQYF.

The gene calls are TRBV27 and TRBJ1-5; 9 bases map to TRBD1. CDR3 length: 14 amino acids. The V and J ends lost 3 bases and 4 bases, in that order; junction bases with no gene match: 1. Germline CDR1 MNHEY, CDR2 SMNVEV (reference sequence). This CDR3 is CASSLDRGNQPQHF. The CDR3, as DNA: TGTGCCAGCAGTTTGGACAGGGGAAATCAGCCCCAGCATTTT.

In nucleotides, the CDR3 is TGCGCCAGCAGCTTGGGGACATATGGCAATCAGCCCCAGCATTTT. Its protein product is CASSLGTYGNQPQHF. J is TRBJ1-5 and V is TRBV5-1, with a tentative D call TRBD1 (5 bases). Germline V gives CDR1 SGHRS, CDR2 YFSETQ. This CDR3 has 15 amino acids. With 0 bases removed from V and 2 bases from J, the gap between germline ends came to 9 bases.

The rearrangement links TRBV21-1 to TRBJ2-7; the table's D call of TRBD2 was not tested on the DNA. TRBV21-1 is a known pseudogene. This CDR3 contains 20 residues. The CDR3 bases are TGTGCCAGCAGACCTTCGCCTTCGGCGCTCTCCGGGACTAGCATGGGAGAGCAGTACGTC. Its protein is CASRPSPSALSGTSMGEQYV.

This chain connects TRBV19 to TRBJ2-7; possibly TRBD2 for D (5 bases). CDR3 length equals 15 residues. Trimming removed 6 bases at V and 6 bases at J, with 21 bases between. Per germline, CDR1 LNHDA and CDR2 SQIVND (reference sequence). The CDR3 coding sequence is TGTGCCAGTAGGGGAAATGACCGGGATTCGGCCGAGCAGTACTTC. It translates to CASRGNDRDSAEQYF.

The rearrangement links TRBV6-5 to TRBJ2-2; D is undetermined. V lost 6 bases and J lost 3, with 11 bases in between. The CDR3 is made up of 14 amino acids. Germline V gene sequence: CDR1 MNHEY, CDR2 SVGAGI. Here the CDR3 DNA reads TGTGCCAGCAGAGTAGGCCGGGACACCGGGGAGCTGTTTTTT. It is translated as CASRVGRDTGELFF.

V gene TRBV19 combines with J gene TRBJ2-4; TRBD1 matches 8 bases. Germline assignment: CDR1 LNHDA and CDR2 SQIVND (reference sequence). This CDR3 has 13 amino acids. V trimming: 9 bases; J trimming: 0 bases; junction bases outside the gene matches: 1. CDR3 coding DNA: TGTGCCAGCAGGGGGCTAGCCAAAAACATTCAGTACTTC. Amino acids: CASRGLAKNIQYF.

V usage is TRBV30 and J usage is TRBJ1-4, with 11 bases fitting TRBD1. Per the germline V gene, CDR1 is GTSNPN and CDR2 is SVGIG (reference sequence). The CDR3 is 15 amino acids. Trimming at V came to 0 bases and at J to 15 bases, leaving 12 bases not matched to a gene. The CDR3 is CAWSVPDRGHMGVFF. CDR3 in DNA: TGTGCCTGGAGTGTACCGGACAGGGGGCATATGGGGGTGTTTTTT.

The chain has TRBV5-1 and TRBJ2-5, with 11 bases fitting TRBD1. CDR1 is SGHRS, CDR2 YFSETQ, per germline. With 1 base clipped from V and 0 bases from J, the junction kept 5 bases outside the gene matches. This CDR3 spans 17 amino acids. CDR3 protein: CASSLKGDRGYQETQYF. In nucleotides, the CDR3 is TGCGCCAGCAGCTTGAAAGGGGACAGGGGGTACCAAGAGACCCAGTACTTC.

As regards this clone: An end of the junction does not agree with germline; a read error may underlie this. The CDR3 spells CACSQRLVAGELFF. As DNA, the CDR3 is TGTGCCTGTAGCCAACGACTCGTGGCCGGGGAGCTGTTTTTT. The V call is TRBV19, the J call TRBJ2-2; D uncertain. This CDR3 is built from 14 residues. CDR1 is LNHDA and CDR2 is SQIVND in the germline V gene (reference sequence).

DNA for the CDR3: TGTGCCAGCAGTATGAGCCCGGGACAGGGGGCGAGGGAGCAGTACTTC. Protein: CASSMSPGQGAREQYF. The rearrangement uses TRBV28 and TRBJ2-7, with 12 positions matching TRBD1. Germline V gene lookup returns CDR1 MDHEN and CDR2 SYDVKM. J lost 7 bases, V lost 5 bases, and 12 bases had no gene match. This CDR3 has 16 residues.

The V call is TRBV27, the J call TRBJ2-2, with D unresolved. This CDR3 comprises 13 residues. V shed 3 bases and J shed 3 bases, with 5 bases lying between them. CDR1 is MNHEY, CDR2 SMNVEV, per germline (reference sequence). The CDR3 DNA reads as TGTGCCAGCAGTTTTCGCGACACCGGGGAGCTGTTTTTT. Encoded protein: CASSFRDTGELFF.

The rearrangement uses TRBV15 and TRBJ1-5, with TRBD1 as a possible D gene (5 bases). CDR3 length equals 15 residues. Trimming removed 0 bases from V and 7 bases from J, with 13 bases in between. Germline CDR1 reads LNHNV; CDR2 reads YYDKDF (reference sequence). CDR3 region: CATSREPGGGQPQHF. CDR3 sequence (DNA): TGTGCCACCAGCAGAGAGCCCGGTGGGGGGCAGCCCCAGCATTTT.

The V call is TRBV19, the J call TRBJ2-4; weak D call: TRBD1 (6 bases). The CDR3 spans 14 residues. The germline V gene has CDR1 LNHDA and CDR2 SQIVND (reference sequence). Trimming cost V 5 bases and J 9 bases, with 17 bases left between them. CDR3 sequence reads: CASSSQGSRGIQYF. The CDR3 DNA sequence: TGTGCCAGTAGTTCCCAGGGGAGTCGCGGCATTCAGTACTTC.

The chain is built from TRBV20-1 and TRBJ2-1; no definite D call. There are 11 residues in the CDR3. CDR1 is DFQATT and CDR2 is SNEGSKA in the germline V gene (reference sequence). In nucleotides, the CDR3 is TGCAGGACCCAAGGCGGCAATGAGCAGTTCTTC. Translated, it gives CRTQGGNEQFF.

The chain has TRBV3-1 (or the pseudogene TRBV3-2) and TRBJ2-7; TRBD2 aligns across 12 bases. The CDR3 is 15 amino acids. V shed 4 bases and J 3 bases; nucleotides not matched to a gene: 4. The germline V gene encodes CDR1 LGHDT and CDR2 YNNKEL (reference sequence). The CDR3 loop reads CASSPSGRADYEQYF. In DNA form, the CDR3 reads TGTGCCAGCAGCCCTAGCGGGAGGGCTGACTACGAGCAGTACTTC.

The J gene is TRBJ2-1, the V gene TRBV6-5, with 9 positions matching TRBD2. The CDR3 length is 14 residues. Germline CDR1 reads MNHEY; CDR2 reads SVGAGI. The V and J ends lost 4 bases and 4 bases, in that order; junction bases with no gene match: 2. CDR3 in amino acids: CASSSSGKYNEQFF. CDR3 coding DNA: TGTGCCAGCAGTTCTAGCGGGAAGTACAATGAGCAGTTCTTC.

Concerning this clone itself: The junction shows a germline mismatch at one end, possibly a read error. This chain uses TRBV18 with TRBJ2-7; D perhaps matches TRBD1 (6 bases). The length of the CDR3 is 15 residues. Germline values: CDR1 KGHSH, CDR2 LQKENI. The CDR3 reads CASSPRDTYSYEQYF. The CDR3 DNA is TGTGCCAGCTCCCCACGGGACACCTACTCCTACGAGCAGTACTTC.